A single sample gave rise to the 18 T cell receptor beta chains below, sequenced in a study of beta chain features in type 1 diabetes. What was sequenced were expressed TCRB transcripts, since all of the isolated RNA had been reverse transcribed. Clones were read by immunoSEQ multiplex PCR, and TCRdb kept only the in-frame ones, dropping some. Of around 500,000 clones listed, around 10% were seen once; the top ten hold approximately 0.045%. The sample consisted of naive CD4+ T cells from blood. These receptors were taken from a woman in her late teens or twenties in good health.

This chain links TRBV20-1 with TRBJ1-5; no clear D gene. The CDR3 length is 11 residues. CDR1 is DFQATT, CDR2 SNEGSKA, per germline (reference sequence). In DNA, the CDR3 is TGCAGCAACGGGGGCAATCAGCCCCAGCATTTT. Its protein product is CSNGGNQPQHF.

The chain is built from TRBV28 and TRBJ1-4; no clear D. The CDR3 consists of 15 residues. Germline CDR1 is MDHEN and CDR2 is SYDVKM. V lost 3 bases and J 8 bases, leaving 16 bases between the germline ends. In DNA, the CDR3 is TGTGCCAGCAGTTTGTCCGGGGAAAGGTGGGAAAAACTGTTTTTT. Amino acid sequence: CASSLSGERWEKLFF.

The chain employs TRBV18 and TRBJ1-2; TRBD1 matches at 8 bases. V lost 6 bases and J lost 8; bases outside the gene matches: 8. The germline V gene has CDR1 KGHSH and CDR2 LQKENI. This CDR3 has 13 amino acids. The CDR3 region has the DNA TGTGCCAGCTCCGACCAGGGGGCGCAGGGCTACACCTTC. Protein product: CASSDQGAQGYTF.

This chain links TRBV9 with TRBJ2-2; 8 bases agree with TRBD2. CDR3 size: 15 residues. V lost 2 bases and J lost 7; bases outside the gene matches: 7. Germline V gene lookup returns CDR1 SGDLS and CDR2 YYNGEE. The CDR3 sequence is CASSVGLAHSGELFF. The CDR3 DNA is TGTGCCAGCAGCGTCGGACTAGCCCACAGCGGGGAGCTGTTTTTT. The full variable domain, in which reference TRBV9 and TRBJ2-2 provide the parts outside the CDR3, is DSGVTQTPKHLITATGQRVTLRCSPRSGDLSVYWYQQSLDQGLQFLIQYYNGEERAKGNILERFSAQQFPDLHSELNLSSLELGDSALYFCASSVGLAHSGELFFGEGSRLTVL.

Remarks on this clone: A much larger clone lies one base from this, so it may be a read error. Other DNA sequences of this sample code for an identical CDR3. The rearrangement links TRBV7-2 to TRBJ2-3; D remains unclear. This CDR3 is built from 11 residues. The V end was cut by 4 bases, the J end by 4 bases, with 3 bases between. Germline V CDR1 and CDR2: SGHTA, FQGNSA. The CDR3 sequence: CASSSSDTQYF. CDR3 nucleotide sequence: TGTGCCAGCAGCTCCTCAGATACGCAGTATTTT.

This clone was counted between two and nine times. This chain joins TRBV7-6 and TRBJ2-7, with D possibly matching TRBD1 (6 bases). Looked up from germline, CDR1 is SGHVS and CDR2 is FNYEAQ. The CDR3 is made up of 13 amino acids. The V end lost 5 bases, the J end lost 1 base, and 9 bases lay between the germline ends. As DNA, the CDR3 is TGTGCCAGCAGCCCCAGGGGTTCCTACGAGCAGTACTTC. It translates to CASSPRGSYEQYF.

This chain's CDR3 is CSVEATDYEQYF. The CDR3 coding sequence is TGCAGCGTTGAAGCTACCGACTACGAGCAGTACTTC. The J gene is TRBJ2-5, the V gene TRBV29-1; no clear D gene. The DNA matches TRBJ2-7 better at its end, which makes the J call doubtful. The CDR3 runs 12 residues. Germline CDR1 is SQVTM and CDR2 is ANQGSEA.

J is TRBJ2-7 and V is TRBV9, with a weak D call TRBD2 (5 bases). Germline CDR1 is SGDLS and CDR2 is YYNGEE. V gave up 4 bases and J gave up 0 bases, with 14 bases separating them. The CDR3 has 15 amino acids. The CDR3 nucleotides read TGTGCCAGCAGCCCCCGTCGGGAAAGCTCCTACGAGCAGTACTTC. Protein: CASSPRRESSYEQYF.

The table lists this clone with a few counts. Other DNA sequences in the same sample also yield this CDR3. CDR3 sequence (DNA): TGTGCCAGCAGCTTAACAGGAGACTCATACAATGAGCAGTTCTTC. Encoded protein: CASSLTGDSYNEQFF. V gene TRBV7-3 combines with J gene TRBJ2-1; D is unclear. The CDR3 contains 15 residues. CDR1 SGHTA and CDR2 FQGTGA come from the germline V gene. V was trimmed by 0 bases and J by 4 bases, leaving 10 bases between them.

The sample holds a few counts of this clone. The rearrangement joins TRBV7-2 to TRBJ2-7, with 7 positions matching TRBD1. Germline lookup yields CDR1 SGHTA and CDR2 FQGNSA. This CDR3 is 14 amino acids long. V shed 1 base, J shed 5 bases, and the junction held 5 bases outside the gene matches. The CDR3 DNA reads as TGTGCCAGCAGCTTAGACAGGGGAGACCACGAGCAGTACTTC. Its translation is CASSLDRGDHEQYF. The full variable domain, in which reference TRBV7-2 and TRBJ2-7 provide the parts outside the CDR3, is GAGVSQSPSNKVTEKGKDVELRCDPISGHTALYWYRQSLGQGLEFLIYFQGNSAPDKSGLPSDRFSAERTGGSVSTLTIQRTQQEDSAVYLCASSLDRGDHEQYFGPGTRLTVT.

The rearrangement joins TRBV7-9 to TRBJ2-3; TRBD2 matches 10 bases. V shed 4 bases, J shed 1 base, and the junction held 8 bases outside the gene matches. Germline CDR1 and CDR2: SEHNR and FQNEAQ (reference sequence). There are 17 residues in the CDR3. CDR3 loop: CASSSHELAGRTDTQYF. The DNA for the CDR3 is TGTGCCAGCAGCTCCCACGAACTAGCGGGACGCACAGATACGCAGTATTTT.

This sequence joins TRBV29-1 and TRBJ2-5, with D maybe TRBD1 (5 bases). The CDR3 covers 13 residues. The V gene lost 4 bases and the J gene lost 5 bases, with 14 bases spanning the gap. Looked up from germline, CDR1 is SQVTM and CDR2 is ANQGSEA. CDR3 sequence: CSVGPGLRETQYF. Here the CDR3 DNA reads TGCAGCGTTGGTCCAGGGCTTAGGGAGACCCAGTACTTC.

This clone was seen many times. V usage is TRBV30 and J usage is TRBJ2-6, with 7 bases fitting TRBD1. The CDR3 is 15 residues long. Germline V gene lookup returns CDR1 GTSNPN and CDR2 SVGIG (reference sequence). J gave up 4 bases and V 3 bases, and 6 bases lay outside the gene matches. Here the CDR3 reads CAWSRTGSGANVLTF. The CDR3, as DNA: TGTGCCTGGAGCCGGACAGGTTCCGGGGCCAACGTCCTGACTTTC.

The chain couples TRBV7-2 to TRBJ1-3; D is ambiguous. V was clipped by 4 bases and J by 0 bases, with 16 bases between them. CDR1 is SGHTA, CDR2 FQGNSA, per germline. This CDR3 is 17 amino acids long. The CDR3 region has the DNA TGTGCCAGCAGCTACTACGGCTTCGAAAACTCTGGAAACACCATATATTTT. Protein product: CASSYYGFENSGNTIYF.

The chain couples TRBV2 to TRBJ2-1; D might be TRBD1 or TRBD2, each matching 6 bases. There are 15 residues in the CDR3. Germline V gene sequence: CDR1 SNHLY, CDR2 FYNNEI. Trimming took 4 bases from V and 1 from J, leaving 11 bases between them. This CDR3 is CASSVRRGSYNEQFF. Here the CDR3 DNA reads TGTGCCAGCAGTGTCAGGAGGGGGTCCTACAATGAGCAGTTCTTC.

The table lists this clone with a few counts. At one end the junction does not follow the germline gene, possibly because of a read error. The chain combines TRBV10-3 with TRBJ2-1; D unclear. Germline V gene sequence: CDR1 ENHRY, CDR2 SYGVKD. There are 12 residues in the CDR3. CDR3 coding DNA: TGTGCCACCAGTCCCCAGGAGAATGAGCAGTTCTTC. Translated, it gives CATSPQENEQFF.

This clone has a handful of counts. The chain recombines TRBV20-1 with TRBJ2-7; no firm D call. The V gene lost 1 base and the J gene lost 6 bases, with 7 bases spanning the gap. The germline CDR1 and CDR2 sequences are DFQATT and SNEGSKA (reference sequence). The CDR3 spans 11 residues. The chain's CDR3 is CSARVDREQYF. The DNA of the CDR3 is TGCAGTGCTAGAGTAGACCGCGAGCAGTACTTC.

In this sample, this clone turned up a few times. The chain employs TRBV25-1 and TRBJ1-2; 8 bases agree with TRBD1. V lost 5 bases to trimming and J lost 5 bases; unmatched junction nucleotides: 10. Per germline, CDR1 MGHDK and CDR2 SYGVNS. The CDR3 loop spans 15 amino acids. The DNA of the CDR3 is TGTGCCAGCAGTTGGCTGACAGGGGAGGGTTATGGCTACACCTTC. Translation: CASSWLTGEGYGYTF.